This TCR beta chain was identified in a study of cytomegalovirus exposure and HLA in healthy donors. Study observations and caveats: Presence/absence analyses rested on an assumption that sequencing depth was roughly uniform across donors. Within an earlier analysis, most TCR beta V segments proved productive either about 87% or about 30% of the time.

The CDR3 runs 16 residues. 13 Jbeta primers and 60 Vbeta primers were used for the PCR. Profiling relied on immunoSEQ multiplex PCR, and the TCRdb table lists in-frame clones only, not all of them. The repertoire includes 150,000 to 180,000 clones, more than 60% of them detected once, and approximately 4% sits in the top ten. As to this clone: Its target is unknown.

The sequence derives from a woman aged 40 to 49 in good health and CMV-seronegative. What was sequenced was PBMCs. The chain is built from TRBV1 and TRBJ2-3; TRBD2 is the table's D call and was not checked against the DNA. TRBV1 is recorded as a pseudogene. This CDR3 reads CTSSRKLAGGTDTQYF. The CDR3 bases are TGCACCAGCAGCAGAAAATTAGCGGGGGGGACAGATACGCAGTATTTT.